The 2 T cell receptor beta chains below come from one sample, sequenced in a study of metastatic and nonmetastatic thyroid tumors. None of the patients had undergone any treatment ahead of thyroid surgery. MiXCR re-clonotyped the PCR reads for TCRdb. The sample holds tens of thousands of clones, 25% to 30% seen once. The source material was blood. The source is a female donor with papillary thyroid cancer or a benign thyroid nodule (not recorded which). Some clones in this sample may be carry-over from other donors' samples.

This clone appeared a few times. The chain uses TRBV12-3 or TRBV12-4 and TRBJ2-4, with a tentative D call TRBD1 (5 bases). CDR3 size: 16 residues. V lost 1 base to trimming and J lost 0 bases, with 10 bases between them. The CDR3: CASSLGAGLAKNIQYF. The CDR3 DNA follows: TGTGCCAGCAGTTTAGGGGCAGGGCTAGCCAAAAACATTCAGTACTTC.

CDR3 region: CSARSGTGTYNEQFF. In DNA form, the CDR3 reads TGCAGTGCTAGGTCCGGGACGGGTACTTACAATGAGCAGTTCTTC. The J gene is TRBJ2-1, the V gene TRBV20-1; TRBD1 or TRBD2 may be the D gene (5 bases each). CDR1 and CDR2 from the germline V gene are DFQATT and SNEGSKA (reference sequence). V lost 3 bases to trimming and J lost 4 bases, with 16 bases between them. This CDR3 is built from 15 residues.